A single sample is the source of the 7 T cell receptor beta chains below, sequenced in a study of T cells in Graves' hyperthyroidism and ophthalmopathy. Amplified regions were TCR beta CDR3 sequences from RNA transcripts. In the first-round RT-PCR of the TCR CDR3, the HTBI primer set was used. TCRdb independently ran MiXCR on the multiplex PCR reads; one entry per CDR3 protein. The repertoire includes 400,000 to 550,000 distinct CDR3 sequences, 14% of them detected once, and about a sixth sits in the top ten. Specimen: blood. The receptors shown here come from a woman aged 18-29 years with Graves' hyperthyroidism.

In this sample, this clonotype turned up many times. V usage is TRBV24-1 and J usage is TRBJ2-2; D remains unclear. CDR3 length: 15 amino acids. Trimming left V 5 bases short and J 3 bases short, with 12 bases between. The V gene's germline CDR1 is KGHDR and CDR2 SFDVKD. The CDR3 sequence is CATSAITKDTGELFF. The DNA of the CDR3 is TGTGCCACCAGTGCGATCACAAAGGACACCGGGGAGCTGTTTTTT.

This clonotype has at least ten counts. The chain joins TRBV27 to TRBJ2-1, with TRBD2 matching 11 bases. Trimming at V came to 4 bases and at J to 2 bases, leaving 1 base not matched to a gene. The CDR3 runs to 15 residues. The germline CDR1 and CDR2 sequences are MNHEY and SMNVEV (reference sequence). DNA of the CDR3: TGTGCCAGCAGTTCTAGCGGGGGGCCCTACAATGAGCAGTTCTTC. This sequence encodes CASSSSGGPYNEQFF.

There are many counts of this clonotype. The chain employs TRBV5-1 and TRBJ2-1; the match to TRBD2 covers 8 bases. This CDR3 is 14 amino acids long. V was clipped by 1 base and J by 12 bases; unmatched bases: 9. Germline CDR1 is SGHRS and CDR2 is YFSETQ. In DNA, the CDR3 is TGCGCCAGCAGCTTGACGGCGGGAGGAGGAGGGCAGTTCTTC. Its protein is CASSLTAGGGGQFF.

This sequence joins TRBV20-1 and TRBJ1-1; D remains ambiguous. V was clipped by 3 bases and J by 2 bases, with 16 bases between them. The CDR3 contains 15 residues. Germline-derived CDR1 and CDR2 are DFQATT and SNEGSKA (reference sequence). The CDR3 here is CSASFLGARNTEAFF. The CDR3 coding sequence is TGCAGTGCTAGTTTCCTGGGAGCCCGAAACACTGAAGCTTTCTTT.

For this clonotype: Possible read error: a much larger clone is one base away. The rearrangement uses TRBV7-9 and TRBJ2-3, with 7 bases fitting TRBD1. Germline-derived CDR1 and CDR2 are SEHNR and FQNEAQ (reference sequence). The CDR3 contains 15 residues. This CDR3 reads CASNLNGQGTDTQYF. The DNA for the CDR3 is TGTGCCAGCAACTTAAACGGACAGGGCACAGATACGCAGTATTTT.

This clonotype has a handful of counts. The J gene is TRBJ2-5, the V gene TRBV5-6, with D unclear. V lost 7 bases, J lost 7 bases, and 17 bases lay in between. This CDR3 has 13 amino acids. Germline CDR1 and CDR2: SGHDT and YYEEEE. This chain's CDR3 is CASQSVSKGTQYF. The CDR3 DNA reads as TGTGCCAGCCAGTCTGTGTCGAAGGGGACCCAGTACTTC.

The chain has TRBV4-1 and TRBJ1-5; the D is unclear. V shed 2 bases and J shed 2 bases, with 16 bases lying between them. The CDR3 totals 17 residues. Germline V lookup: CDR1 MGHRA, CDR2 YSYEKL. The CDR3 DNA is TGCGCCAGCAGCCAATTCCTAGGAGGGTTCGGCAATCAGCCCCAGCATTTT. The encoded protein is CASSQFLGGFGNQPQHF.